Sequencing of this T cell receptor (beta chain) was carried out in a study of blood T cell repertoires in COVID-19. The germline V gene encodes CDR1 SGHTA and CDR2 FQGNSA. Trimming removed 3 bases from V and 7 bases from J; junction bases left unmatched: 2. The CDR3 is made up of 13 amino acids. The assay was immunoSEQ multiplex PCR, and TCRdb's table has in-frame clones only and misses some. The sample lists 240,000 or so clones, about four fifths occurring once. Sequenced sample: peripheral blood. This chain connects TRBV7-2 to TRBJ1-5; 8 positions match TRBD1. This sequence was found in a woman older than 75 with acute or convalescent COVID-19. The CDR3: CASSLSGGQPQHF. CDR3 nucleotides: TGTGCCAGCAGCTTGTCAGGGGGCCAGCCCCAGCATTTT.